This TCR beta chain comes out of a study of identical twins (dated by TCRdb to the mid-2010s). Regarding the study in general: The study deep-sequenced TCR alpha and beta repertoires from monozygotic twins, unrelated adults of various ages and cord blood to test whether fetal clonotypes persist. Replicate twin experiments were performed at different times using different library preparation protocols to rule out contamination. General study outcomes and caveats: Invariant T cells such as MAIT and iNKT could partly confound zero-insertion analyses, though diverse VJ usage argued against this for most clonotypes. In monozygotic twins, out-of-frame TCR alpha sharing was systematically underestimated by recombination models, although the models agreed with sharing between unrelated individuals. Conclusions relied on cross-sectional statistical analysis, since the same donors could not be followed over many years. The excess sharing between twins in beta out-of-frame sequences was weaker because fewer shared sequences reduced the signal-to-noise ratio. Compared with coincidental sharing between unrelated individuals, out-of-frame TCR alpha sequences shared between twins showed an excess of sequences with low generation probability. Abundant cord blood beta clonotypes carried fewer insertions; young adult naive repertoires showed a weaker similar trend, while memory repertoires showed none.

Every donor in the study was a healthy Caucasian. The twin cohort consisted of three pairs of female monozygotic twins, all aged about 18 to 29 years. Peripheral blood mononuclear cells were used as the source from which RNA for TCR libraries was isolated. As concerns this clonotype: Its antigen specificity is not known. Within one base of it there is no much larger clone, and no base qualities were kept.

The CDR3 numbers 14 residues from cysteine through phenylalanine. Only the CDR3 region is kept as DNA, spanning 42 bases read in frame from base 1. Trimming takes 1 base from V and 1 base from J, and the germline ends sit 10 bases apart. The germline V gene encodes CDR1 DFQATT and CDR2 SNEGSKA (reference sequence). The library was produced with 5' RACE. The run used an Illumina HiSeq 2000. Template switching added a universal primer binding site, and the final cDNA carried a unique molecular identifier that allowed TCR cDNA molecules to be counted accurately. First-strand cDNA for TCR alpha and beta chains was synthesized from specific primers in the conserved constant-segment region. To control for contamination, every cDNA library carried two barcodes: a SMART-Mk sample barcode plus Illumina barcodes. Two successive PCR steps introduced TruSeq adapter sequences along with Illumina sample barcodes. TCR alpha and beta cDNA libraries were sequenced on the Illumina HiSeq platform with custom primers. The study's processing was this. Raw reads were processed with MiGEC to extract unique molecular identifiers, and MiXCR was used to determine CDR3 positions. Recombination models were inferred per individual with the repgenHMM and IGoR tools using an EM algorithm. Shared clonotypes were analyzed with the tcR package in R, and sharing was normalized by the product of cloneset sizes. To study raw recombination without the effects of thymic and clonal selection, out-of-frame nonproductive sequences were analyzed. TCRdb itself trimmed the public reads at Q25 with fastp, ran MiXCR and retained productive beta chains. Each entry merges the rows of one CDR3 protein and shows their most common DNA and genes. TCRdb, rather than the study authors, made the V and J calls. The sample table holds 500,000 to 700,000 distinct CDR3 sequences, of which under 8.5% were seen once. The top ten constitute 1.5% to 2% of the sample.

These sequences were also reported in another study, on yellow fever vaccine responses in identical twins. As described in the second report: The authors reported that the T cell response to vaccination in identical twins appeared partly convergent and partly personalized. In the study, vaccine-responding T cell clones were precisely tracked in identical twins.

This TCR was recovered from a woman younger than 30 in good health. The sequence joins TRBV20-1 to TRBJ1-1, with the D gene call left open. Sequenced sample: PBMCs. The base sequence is TGCAGTGCTAGAGGTATGGCGGGGAACACTGAAGCTTTCTTT. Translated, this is CSARGMAGNTEAFF.